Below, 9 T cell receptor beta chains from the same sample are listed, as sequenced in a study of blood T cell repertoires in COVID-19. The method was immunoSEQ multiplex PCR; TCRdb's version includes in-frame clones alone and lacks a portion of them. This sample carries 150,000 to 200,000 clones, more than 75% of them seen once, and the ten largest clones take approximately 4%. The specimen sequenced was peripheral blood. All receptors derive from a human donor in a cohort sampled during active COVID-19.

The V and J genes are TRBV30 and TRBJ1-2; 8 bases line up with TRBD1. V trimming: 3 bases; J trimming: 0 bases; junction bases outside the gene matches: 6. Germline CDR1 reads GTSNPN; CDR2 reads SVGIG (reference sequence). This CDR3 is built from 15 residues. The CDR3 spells CAWRGQGASNYGYTF. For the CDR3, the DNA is TGTGCCTGGAGGGGCCAGGGGGCCTCTAACTATGGCTACACCTTC.

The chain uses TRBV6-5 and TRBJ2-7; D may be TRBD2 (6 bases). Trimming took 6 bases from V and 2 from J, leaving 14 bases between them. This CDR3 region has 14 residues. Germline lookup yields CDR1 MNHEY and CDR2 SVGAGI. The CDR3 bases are TGTGCCAGCAGCGCCGGGACGGGAGCCTACGAGCAGTACTTC. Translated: CASSAGTGAYEQYF.

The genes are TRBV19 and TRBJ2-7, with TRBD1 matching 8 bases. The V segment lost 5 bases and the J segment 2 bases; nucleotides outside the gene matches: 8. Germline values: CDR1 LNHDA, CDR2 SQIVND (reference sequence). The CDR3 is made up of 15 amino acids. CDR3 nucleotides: TGTGCCAGTAGTTCCAGACAGGGGCCCGCCTACGAGCAGTACTTC. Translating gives CASSSRQGPAYEQYF.

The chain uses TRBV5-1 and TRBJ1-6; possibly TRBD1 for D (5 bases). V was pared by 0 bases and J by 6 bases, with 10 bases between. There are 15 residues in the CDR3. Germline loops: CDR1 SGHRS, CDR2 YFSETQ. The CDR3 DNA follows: TGCGCCAGCAGCTTGGACCAGGGTGGTAATTCACCCCTCCACTTT. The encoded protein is CASSLDQGGNSPLHF.

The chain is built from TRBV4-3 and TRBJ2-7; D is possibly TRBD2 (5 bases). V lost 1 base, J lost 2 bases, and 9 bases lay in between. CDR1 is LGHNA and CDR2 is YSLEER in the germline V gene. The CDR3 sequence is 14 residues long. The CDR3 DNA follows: TGCGCCAGCAGCCAAGGTCTAGCAACCTACGAGCAGTACTTC. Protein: CASSQGLATYEQYF.

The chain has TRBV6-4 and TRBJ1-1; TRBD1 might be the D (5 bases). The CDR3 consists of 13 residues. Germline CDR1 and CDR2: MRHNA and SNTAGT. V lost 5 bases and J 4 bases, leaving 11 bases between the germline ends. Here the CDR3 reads CASSQQGGTEAFF. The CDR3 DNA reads TGTGCCAGCAGTCAGCAGGGAGGCACTGAAGCTTTCTTT.

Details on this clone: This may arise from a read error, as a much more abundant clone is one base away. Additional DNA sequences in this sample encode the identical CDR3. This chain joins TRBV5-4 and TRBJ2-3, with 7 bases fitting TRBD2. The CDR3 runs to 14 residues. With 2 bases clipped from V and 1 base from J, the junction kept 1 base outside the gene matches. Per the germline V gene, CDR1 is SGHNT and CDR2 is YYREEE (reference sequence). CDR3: CASSLTSGTDTQYF. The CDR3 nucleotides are TGTGCCAGCAGCTTAACTAGCGGCACAGATACGCAGTATTTT.

Here the CDR3 DNA reads TGTGCCAGCAGCCATGGAGGACTGCGAGGCTCCTACGAGCAGTACTTC. Protein sequence: CASSHGGLRGSYEQYF. This chain links TRBV3-1 (or the pseudogene TRBV3-2) with TRBJ2-7; the D gene is possibly TRBD2 (5 bases). Germline V lookup: CDR1 LGHDT, CDR2 YNNKEL (reference sequence). The CDR3 extends over 16 amino acids. Trimming cost V 3 bases and J 0 bases, with 15 bases left between them.

The CDR3 nucleotides are TGCGCCAGCAGCTTTCTTATAGCGGGTAATTCACCCCTCCACTTT. Its translation: CASSFLIAGNSPLHF. This sequence joins TRBV4-3 and TRBJ1-6; D is unresolved. The V gene's germline CDR1 is LGHNA and CDR2 YSLEER. There are 15 residues in the CDR3. V shed 5 bases and J shed 6 bases, with 14 bases lying between them.